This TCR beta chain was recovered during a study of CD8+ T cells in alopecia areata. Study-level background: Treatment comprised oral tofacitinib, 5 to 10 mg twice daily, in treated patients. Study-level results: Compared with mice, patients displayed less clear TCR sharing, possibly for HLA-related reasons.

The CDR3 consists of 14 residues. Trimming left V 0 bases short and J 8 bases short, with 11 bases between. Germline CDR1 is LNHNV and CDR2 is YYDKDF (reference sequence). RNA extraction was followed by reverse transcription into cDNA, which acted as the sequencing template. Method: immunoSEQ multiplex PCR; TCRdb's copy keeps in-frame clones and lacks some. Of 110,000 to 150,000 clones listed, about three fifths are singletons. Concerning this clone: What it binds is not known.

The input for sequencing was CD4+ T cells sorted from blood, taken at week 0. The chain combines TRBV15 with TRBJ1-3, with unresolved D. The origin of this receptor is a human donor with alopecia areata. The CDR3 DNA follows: TGTGCCACCAGCAGAGATCGTCCGGGCCACACCATATATTTT. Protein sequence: CATSRDRPGHTIYF.